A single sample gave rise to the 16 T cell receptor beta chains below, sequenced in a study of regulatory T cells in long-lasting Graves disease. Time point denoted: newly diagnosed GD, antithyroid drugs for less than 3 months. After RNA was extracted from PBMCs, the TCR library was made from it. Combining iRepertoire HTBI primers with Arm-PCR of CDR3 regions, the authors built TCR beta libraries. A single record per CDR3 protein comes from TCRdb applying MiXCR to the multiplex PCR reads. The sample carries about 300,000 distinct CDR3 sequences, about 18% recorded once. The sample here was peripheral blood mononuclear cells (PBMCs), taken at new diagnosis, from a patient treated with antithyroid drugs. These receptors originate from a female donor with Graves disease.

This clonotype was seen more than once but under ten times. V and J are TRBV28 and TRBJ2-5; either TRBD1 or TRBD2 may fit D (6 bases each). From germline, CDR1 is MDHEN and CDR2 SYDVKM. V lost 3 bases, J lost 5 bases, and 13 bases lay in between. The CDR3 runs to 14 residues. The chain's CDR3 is CASSFRGEWETQYF. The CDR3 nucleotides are TGTGCCAGCAGTTTTAGGGGGGAGTGGGAGACCCAGTACTTC. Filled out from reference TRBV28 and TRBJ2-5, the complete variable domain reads DVKVTQSSRYLVKRTGEKVFLECVQDMDHENMFWYRQDPGLGLRLIYFSYDVKMKEKGDIPEGYSVSREKKERFSLILESASTNQTSMYLCASSFRGEWETQYFGPGTRLLVL.

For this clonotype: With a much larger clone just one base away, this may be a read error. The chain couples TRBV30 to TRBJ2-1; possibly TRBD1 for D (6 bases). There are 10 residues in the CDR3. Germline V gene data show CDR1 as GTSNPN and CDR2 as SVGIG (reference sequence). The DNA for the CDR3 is TGTGCCTGGGGACAGAATGAGCAGGTCTTC. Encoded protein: CAWGQNEQVF.

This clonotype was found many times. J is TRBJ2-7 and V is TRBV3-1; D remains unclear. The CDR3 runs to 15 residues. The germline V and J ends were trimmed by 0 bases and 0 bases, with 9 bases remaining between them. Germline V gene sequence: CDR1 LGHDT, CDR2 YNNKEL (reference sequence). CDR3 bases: TGTGCCAGCAGCCAAGATCGCGCGGCCTCCTACGAGCAGTACTTC. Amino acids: CASSQDRAASYEQYF.

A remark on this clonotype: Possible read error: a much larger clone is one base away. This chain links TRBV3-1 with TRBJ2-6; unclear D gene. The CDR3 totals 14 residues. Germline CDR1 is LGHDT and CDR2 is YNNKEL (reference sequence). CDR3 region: CAGSPSPGANVLTF. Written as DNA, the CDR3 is TGTGCCGGCAGCCCATCACCTGGGGCCAACGTCCTGACTTTC.

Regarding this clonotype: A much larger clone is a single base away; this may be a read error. The CDR3 protein is CASSPVAGEGEQFF. The CDR3 DNA follows: TGTGCCAGCAGTCCCGTTGCGGGAGAAGGTGAGCAGTTCTTC. The rearrangement links TRBV27 to TRBJ2-1, with 7 positions matching TRBD2. The CDR3 length is 14 residues. Trimming at V came to 5 bases and at J to 9 bases, leaving 10 bases not matched to a gene. Per the germline V gene, CDR1 is MNHEY and CDR2 is SMNVEV (reference sequence).

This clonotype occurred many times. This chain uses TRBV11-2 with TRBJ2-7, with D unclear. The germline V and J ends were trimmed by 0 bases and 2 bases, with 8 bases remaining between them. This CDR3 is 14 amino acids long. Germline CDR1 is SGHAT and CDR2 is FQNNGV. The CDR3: CASSLEWATYEQYF. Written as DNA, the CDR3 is TGTGCCAGCAGCTTAGAATGGGCAACCTACGAGCAGTACTTC. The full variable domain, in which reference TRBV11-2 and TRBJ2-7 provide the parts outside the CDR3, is EAGVAQSPRYKIIEKRQSVAFWCNPISGHATLYWYQQILGQGPKLLIQFQNNGVVDDSQLPKDRFSAERLKGVDSTLKIQPAKLEDSAVYLCASSLEWATYEQYFGPGTRLTVT.

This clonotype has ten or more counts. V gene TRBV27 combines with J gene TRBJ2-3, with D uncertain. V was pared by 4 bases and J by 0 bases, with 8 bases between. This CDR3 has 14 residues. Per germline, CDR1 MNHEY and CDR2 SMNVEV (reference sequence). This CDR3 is CASSSRPSTDTQYF. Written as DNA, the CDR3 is TGTGCCAGCAGTTCGAGACCAAGCACAGATACGCAGTATTTT.

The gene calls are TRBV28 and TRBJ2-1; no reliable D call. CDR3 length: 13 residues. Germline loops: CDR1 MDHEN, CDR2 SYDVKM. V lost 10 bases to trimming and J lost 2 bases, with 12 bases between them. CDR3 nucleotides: TGTGCCACACGCGGCCCTCCCTACAATGAGCAGTTCTTC. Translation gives CATRGPPYNEQFF.

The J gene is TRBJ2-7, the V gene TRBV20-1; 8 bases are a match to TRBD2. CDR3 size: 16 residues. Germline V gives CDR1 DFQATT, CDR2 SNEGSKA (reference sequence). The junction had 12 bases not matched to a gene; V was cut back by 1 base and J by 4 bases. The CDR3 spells CSARGSAGEGVYEQYF. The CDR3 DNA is TGCAGTGCTAGAGGGTCAGCGGGAGAAGGTGTATACGAGCAGTACTTC.

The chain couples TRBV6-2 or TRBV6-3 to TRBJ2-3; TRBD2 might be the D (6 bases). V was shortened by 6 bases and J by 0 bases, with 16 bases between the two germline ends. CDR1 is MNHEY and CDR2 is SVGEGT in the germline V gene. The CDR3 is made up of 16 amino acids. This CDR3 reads CASRPRVSGSTDTQYF. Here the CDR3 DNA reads TGTGCCAGCAGGCCCAGGGTTAGCGGCAGCACAGATACGCAGTATTTT.

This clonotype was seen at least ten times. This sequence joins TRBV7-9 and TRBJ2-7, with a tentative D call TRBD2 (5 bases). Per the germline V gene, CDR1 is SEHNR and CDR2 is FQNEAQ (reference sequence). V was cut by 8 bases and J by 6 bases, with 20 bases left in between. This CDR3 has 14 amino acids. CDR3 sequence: CASHALGGPREQYF. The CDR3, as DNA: TGTGCCAGCCACGCTCTCGGAGGCCCCCGCGAGCAGTACTTC.

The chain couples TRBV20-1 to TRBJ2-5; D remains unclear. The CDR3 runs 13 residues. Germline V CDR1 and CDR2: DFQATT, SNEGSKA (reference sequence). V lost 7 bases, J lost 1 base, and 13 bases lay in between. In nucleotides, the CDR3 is TGCAGTGTTGGGAAGCAGATCCAAGAGACCCAGTACTTC. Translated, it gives CSVGKQIQETQYF.

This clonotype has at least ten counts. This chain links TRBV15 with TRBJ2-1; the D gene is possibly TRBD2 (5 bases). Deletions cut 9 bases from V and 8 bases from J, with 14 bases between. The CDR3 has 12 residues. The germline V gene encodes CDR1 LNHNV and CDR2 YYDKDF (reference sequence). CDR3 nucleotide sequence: TGTGCCACTACCTCGGCGGGTCATGAGCAGTTCTTC. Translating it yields CATTSAGHEQFF.

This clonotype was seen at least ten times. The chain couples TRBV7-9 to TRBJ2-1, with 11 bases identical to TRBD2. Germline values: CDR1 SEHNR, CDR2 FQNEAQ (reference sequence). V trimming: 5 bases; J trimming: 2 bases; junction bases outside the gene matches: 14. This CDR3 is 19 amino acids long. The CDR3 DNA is TGTGCCAGCAGCCTCCCAACTCCGACTAGCGGGGCCCCCTACAATGAGCAGTTCTTC. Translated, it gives CASSLPTPTSGAPYNEQFF.

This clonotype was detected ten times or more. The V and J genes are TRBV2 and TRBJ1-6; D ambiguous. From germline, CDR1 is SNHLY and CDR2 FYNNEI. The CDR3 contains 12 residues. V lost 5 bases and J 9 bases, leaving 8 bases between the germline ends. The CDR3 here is CASSPSLSPLHF. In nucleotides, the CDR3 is TGTGCCAGCAGTCCCTCCCTTTCACCCCTCCACTTT.

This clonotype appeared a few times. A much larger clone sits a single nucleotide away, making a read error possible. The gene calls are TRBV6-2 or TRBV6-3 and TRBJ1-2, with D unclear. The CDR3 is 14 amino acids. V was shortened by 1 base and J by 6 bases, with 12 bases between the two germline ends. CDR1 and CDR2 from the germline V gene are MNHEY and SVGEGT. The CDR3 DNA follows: TGTGCCAGCAGTTACTTAGACTGGGGTAATGGCTACACCTTC. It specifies CASSYLDWGNGYTF.